The 4 T cell receptor beta chains given below trace back to one sample, sequenced in a study of blood T cell repertoires in COVID-19. Data came from immunoSEQ multiplex PCR; TCRdb stores just in-frame clones and leaves some out. The profile covers 25,000 to 30,000 clones, with about 78% appearing a single time and under 25% taken by the ten largest. Sequenced input: peripheral blood. These receptors were collected from a boy aged 2 to 10 with active or convalescent COVID-19.

V is TRBV4-2 and J is TRBJ1-4, with D tentatively TRBD1 (5 bases). Looked up from germline, CDR1 is LGHNA and CDR2 is YNFKEQ. CDR3 length equals 14 residues. V lost 0 bases and J 11 bases, leaving 13 bases between the germline ends. CDR3 nucleotide sequence: TGTGCCAGCAGCCAAGAGGGGGGACTGACGAAACTGTTTTTT. Translation: CASSQEGGLTKLFF.

This clone was seen only once. V gene TRBV5-1 combines with J gene TRBJ1-2, with TRBD1 matching over 7 bases. CDR1 is SGHRS, CDR2 YFSETQ, per germline. This CDR3 contains 15 residues. V lost 2 bases, J lost 3 bases, and 7 bases stayed unmatched. Here the CDR3 reads CASSFNRGRDYGYTF. In DNA, the CDR3 is TGCGCCAGCAGCTTCAACAGGGGAAGGGACTATGGCTACACCTTC.

The chain links TRBV3-1 (or the pseudogene TRBV3-2) to TRBJ2-3; TRBD2 agrees at 13 bases. Per germline, CDR1 LGHDT and CDR2 YNNKEL (reference sequence). V dropped 2 bases and J dropped 5; count of bases not matched to a gene: 4. The CDR3 runs 16 residues. The CDR3 region is CASSQRLAGGGDTQYF. Here the CDR3 DNA reads TGTGCCAGCAGCCAACGACTAGCGGGGGGTGGAGATACGCAGTATTTT.

The J gene is TRBJ1-2, the V gene TRBV9; 10 bases match TRBD1. The CDR3 sequence is 15 residues long. Looked up from germline, CDR1 is SGDLS and CDR2 is YYNGEE. Trimming removed 0 bases from V and 3 bases from J; junction bases left unmatched: 2. CDR3 protein: CASSVVGTGDYGYTF. The CDR3, as DNA: TGTGCCAGCAGCGTAGTGGGGACAGGGGACTATGGCTACACCTTC.